This TCR beta chain was recovered during a study of CXCR3-negative and CXCR3-positive naive CD8 T cells (dated 2019 in TCRdb). Looking at the study overall: In total, about 135 million TRB reads were obtained, or roughly 1.5 +/- 0.3 million reads per library. Data from around 11 donors, pooled across two independent experiments, went into the diversity and physicochemical repertoire analyses. For the TRBV-TRBJ cluster analysis, the naive subsets came from a handful of donors, while the memory cells came from 3 donors. Study-wide conclusions, independent of this receptor: Compared with CXCR3-negative naive cells, CXCR3-positive naive cells had TRB CDR3s with higher hydrophobicity (lower Kidera factor 4), lower energy, and higher strength and volume indices. CXCR3 expression partially decreased after cryopreservation, so most assays used freshly isolated PBMCs. Naive CXCR3-negative and CXCR3-positive cells from the same donor showed similar TRBV-TRBJ usage, whereas memory cells showed distinct patterns. Because surface CD5, which has been linked to self-reactivity in mice, was comparable between naive subsets, TCR interaction strength was also inferred from TRB CDR3 physicochemical properties. Both naive subsets had comparably high repertoire diversity, while memory CD8+ T cells had much lower repertoire diversity.

In the case of this clonotype: Its cognate antigen has yet to be identified.

Each CD8+ T cell subset was flow-sorted in triplicate, and 300,000 or so cells per subset were placed directly into RLT lysis buffer. To exclude memory contaminants, naive CD8+ T cells were stringently defined as CD45RO-CCR7+CD27+CD95-. Peripheral blood mononuclear cells were isolated from buffy coats using standard density gradient centrifugation. A FACSAria III was used to flow-sort naive CD8+ T cells into CXCR3-negative and CXCR3-positive populations. An RNeasy Mini Kit was used to extract total RNA from the sorted cells. CDR1 MDHEN and CDR2 SYDVKM are derived from the germline V gene. From the cysteine up to the phenylalanine, the CDR3 has a length of 12 residues. The coding DNA is unavailable. Instrument on record: NextSeq 550. The Human TCR Profiling Kit (MiLaboratory) was used to prepare UMI-labeled 5' RACE TRB cDNA libraries. The full amount of extracted RNA was used for cDNA synthesis, and the full amount of resulting cDNA was used for PCR amplification. Libraries were prepared in parallel with an identical number of PCR cycles. In the original analysis: With a minimum of two reads required per UMI, MIGEC and MiXCR pulled out about 50,000 +/- 10,000 unique UMI-labeled TRB cDNA molecules from each library. On average, roughly 40,000 +/- 10,000 functional in-frame TRB CDR3 nucleotide clonotypes lacking stop codons were found per library. Diversity metrics, including normalized Shannon-Wiener and Chao1, were computed in VDJtools after downsampling to 5000 UMI-labeled TRB molecules per sample. For the central five CDR3 residues, VDJtools calculated physicochemical properties weighted by clonotype size, namely interaction energy, strength, volume and Kidera factor 4. The reads were reprocessed in TCRdb, with one entry per CDR3 protein sequence and no accompanying DNA. The V and J calls reflect TCRdb's pipeline rather than the authors' work. This sample's listing comprises over 95,000 distinct CDR3 sequences. 0.36% of the sample comes from the top ten.

This chain is built from TRBV28 and TRBJ2-7; absent DNA, TCRdb's TRBD1 call cannot be checked. This clonotype was sampled from a human donor in good health. Some clones in this sample may be carry-over from other donors' samples. The material sequenced was naive CXCR3+ CD8+ T cells from blood. Sample cell subset or site, as interpreted from the label and publication: CD45RO-CCR7+CD27+CD95- naive CD8+ T cells expressing CXCR3 (TNR3+). The CDR3: CASSPPGSEQYF.